Only one count was recorded for the clone carrying this TCR beta chain. Its antigen is undetermined. A sample-barcoded 5' primer and a J-beta primer mix were used in a second PCR of roughly 7 to 12 cycles. A template-switch adaptor that had 12 random nucleotides put a tag on each cDNA molecule. In TCRdb, the 5' RACE reads were re-called with MiXCR into one record per CDR3 protein. The data show some 1,500,000 distinct CDR3 sequences, roughly 43% seen once. This record comes from a study of blood T cells in healthy people across ages. Study-wide results and caveats: Possibly, changes in expanded clonotypes were confounded because donor CMV status was unknown. Older age coincided with a roughly linear decline in TCR beta diversity per million T cells. More naive CD4+ cells and higher diversity were found in long-lived than in aged donors.

The CDR3 is made up of 16 amino acids. J lost 0 bases, V lost 0 bases, and 2 bases had no gene match. Per germline, CDR1 SEHNR and CDR2 FQNEAQ (reference sequence). Sequenced material: blood. The chain joins TRBV7-9 to TRBJ1-3; 7 nucleotides line up with TRBD1. The TCR was taken from a woman aged 18-29 years in good health. The CDR3 here is CASSLAGGFSGNTIYF. CDR3 nucleotides: TGTGCCAGCAGCTTAGCAGGGGGCTTCTCTGGAAACACCATATATTTT.